A single T cell receptor beta chain is shown here with its context. Antigen unknown. The data were obtained in a study of cytomegalovirus exposure and HLA in healthy donors. Study results and caveats: Researchers counted roughly 160 TCR beta chains as cytomegalovirus-associated.

Profiled with immunoSEQ multiplex PCR; TCRdb holds only in-frame clones, not every one. The sample contains 150,000 to 200,000 clones, approximately 86% of which appear only once. The sample taken for sequencing was PBMCs. This TCR was recovered from a woman under 30 in good health and CMV-seronegative.

The CDR3 coding sequence is TGTGCCAGCAGCTCGACAGGGGGCTTTGAAGCTTTCTTT. It translates to CASSSTGGFEAFF. The chain recombines TRBV7-2 with TRBJ1-1, with 10 positions matching TRBD1. The CDR3 sequence is 13 residues long. Trimming took 4 bases from V and 7 from J; bases not matched to a gene: 3. The V gene's germline CDR1 is SGHTA and CDR2 FQGNSA.